The sample holds a few counts of the clone carrying this T cell receptor (beta chain). These data originate in a study of blood T cell repertoires in COVID-19. Background on the study: COVID-19 samples collected from the United States, Italy and Spain covered acute and convalescent phases.

CDR3 size: 13 residues. Germline V gene data show CDR1 as SGHRS and CDR2 as YFSETQ. V was shortened by 2 bases and J by 6 bases, with 10 bases between the two germline ends. Original processing methods: It was from reference gene primer amplification that nucleated cell counts were estimated. TCRdb's table, derived via immunoSEQ multiplex PCR, lists solely in-frame clones and lacks some. V and J calls and clone size are those listed in that table; D and trimming were worked out from the DNA. The sample has 40,000 to 55,000 clones, around 87% seen once. The TCR sequence derives from a man between 45 and 60 years old with active COVID-19. The sample was peripheral blood. The V call is TRBV5-1, the J call TRBJ2-3, with D tentatively TRBD1 (6 bases). The CDR3 DNA reads as TGCGCCAGCAGCTTTTGGGGGCGTGATACGCAGTATTTT. This sequence encodes CASSFWGRDTQYF.